This TCR beta chain was captured in a study of blood T cell repertoires in COVID-19. The wider study: Collection of acute and convalescent COVID-19 samples took place in the United States, Italy and Spain.

Study members were between about 18 and 100 years old and lived in 25 or so US regions. In germline, CDR1 is SQVTM, CDR2 ANQGSEA. The CDR3 is 15 amino acids. Trimming removed 3 bases at V and 3 bases at J, with 14 bases between. Methods used by the authors: Reference gene primer amplification in the assay estimated nucleated cell counts. Assay used: immunoSEQ multiplex PCR; TCRdb lists only in-frame clones, some missing. D and trimming were read from the DNA, whereas the V and J calls and clone size are those reported in that table. This table holds 160,000 or so clones, around four fifths found once. This clone showed up just a few times.

Specimen: PBMCs or T cells enriched from blood (not recorded which). The chain is built from TRBV29-1 and TRBJ1-4; D may be TRBD1 (6 bases). The sequence was obtained from a woman between 45 and 60 years old who had recovered from COVID-19. The CDR3 is CSVEPMTGPNEKLFF. As DNA, the CDR3 is TGCAGCGTTGAGCCTATGACAGGCCCTAATGAAAAACTGTTTTTT.